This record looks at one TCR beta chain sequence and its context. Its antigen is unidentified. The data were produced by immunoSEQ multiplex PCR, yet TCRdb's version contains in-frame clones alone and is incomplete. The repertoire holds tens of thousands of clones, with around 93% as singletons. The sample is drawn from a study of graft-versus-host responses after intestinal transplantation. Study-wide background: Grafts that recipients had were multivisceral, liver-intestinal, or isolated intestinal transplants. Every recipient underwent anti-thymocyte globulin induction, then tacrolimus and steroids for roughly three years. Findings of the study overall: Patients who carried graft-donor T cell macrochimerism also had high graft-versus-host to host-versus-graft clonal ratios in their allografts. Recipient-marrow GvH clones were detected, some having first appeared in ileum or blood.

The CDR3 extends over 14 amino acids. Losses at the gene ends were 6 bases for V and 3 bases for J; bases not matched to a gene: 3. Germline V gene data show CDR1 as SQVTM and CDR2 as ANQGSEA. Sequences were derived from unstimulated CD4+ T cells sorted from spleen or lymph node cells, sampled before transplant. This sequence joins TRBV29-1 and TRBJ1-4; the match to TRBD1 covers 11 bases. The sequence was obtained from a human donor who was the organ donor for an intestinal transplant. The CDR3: CSVGQGVANEKLFF. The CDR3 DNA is TGCAGCGTGGGACAGGGGGTAGCTAATGAAAAACTGTTTTTT.